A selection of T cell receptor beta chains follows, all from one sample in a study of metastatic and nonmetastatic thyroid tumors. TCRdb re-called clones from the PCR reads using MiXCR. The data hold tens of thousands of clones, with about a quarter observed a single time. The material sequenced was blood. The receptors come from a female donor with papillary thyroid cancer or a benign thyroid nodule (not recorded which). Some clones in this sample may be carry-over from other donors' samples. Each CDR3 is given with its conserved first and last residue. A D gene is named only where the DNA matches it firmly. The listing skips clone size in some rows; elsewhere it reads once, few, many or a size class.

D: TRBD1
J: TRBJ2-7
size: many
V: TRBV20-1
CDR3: CSARRGTEAYEQYF
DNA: TGCAGTGCTCGGAGAGGGACAGAAGCCTACGAGCAGTACTTC

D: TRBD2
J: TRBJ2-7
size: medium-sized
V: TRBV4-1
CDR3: CASSQGLAGYEQYF
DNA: TGCGCCAGCAGCCAAGGGTTAGCGGGGTACGAGCAGTACTTC

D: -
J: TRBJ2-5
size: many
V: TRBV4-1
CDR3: CASSQVLFGQRRLGETQYF
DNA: TGCGCCAGCAGCCAAGTTCTCTTCGGTCAGCGGAGGCTCGGAGAGACCCAGTACTTC

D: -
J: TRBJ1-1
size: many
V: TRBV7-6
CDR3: CASSSDPDRENTEAFF
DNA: TGTGCCAGCAGCTCCGACCCTGACAGAGAGAACACTGAAGCTTTCTTT

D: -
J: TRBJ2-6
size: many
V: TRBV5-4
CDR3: CASSFYSGSGANVLTF
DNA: TGTGCCAGCAGCTTCTATAGCGGATCTGGGGCCAACGTCCTGACTTTC

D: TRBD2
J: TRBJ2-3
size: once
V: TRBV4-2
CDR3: CASSQYGLAADTQYF
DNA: TGTGCCAGCAGCCAATATGGACTAGCAGCAGATACGCAGTATTTT

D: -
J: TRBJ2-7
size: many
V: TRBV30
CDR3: CAWKAGGTAYEQYF
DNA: TGTGCCTGGAAGGCCGGGGGGACAGCCTACGAGCAGTACTTC

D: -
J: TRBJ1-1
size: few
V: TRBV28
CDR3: CASSSATVNTEAFF
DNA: TGTGCCAGCAGTTCCGCGACGGTAAACACTGAAGCTTTCTTT

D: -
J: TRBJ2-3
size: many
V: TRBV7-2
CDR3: CASSFVRTLEVTDTQYF
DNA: TGTGCCAGCAGCTTTGTCCGGACCCTCGAGGTGACAGATACGCAGTATTTT

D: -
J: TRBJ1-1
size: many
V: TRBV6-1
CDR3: CASSVTRTEAFF
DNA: TGTGCCAGCAGTGTGACCCGCACTGAAGCTTTCTTT

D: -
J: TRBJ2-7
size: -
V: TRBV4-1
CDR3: CASSQDTGTYEQYF
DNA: TGCGCCAGCAGCCAAGACACAGGGACTTACGAGCAGTACTTC

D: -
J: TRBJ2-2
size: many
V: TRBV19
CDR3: CASSIWRGRQDSNTGELFF
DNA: TGTGCCAGTAGTATATGGCGGGGACGACAGGATTCGAACACCGGGGAGCTGTTTTTT

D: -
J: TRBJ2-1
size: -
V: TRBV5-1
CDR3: CASRLYTDRGNEQFF
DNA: TGCGCGAGCAGATTGTACACGGATCGGGGCAATGAGCAGTTCTTC

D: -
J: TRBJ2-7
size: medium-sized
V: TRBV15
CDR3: CATSRPIRGPVGEQYF
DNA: TGTGCCACCAGCAGACCAATACGGGGGCCGGTCGGCGAGCAGTACTTC

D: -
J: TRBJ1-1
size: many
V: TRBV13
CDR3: CASQLRVHTEAFF
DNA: TGTGCCAGCCAACTGAGGGTACACACTGAAGCTTTCTTT

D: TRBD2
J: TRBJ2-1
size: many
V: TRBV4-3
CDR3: CASSQLAGGSSYNEQFF
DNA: TGCGCCAGCAGCCAACTAGCGGGGGGAAGCTCCTACAATGAGCAGTTCTTC

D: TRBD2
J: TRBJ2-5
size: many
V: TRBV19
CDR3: CASSLGGSMETQYF
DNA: TGTGCCAGTAGTCTTGGCGGGAGTATGGAGACCCAGTACTTC

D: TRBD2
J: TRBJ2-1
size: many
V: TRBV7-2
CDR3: CASSQGPGLAYNEQFF
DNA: TGTGCCAGCAGCCAAGGTCCGGGACTAGCGTACAATGAGCAGTTCTTC

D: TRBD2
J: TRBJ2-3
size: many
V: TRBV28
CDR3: CASSSPYGLADTDTQYF
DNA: TGTGCCAGCAGTTCCCCTTACGGACTAGCGGACACAGATACGCAGTATTTT

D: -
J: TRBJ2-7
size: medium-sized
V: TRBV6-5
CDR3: CASSYERGSDEQYF
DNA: TGTGCCAGCAGTTATGAACGAGGGTCCGACGAGCAGTACTTC

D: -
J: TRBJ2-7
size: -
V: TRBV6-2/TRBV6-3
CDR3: CASRSQGDSYEHYF
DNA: TGTGCCAGCAGGTCCCAAGGGGATTCCTACGAGCATTACTTC

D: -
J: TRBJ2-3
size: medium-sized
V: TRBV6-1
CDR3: CASSVSWDTQYF
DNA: TGTGCCAGCAGTGTCAGCTGGGATACGCAGTATTTT